This T cell receptor (beta chain) was documented in a study of shared T cell receptors in the human thymus. Sequencing was performed with immunoSEQ multiplex PCR; in TCRdb, only in-frame clones are kept and a portion is missing. The sample lists some 760,000 clones, around 85% occurring once. V was clipped by 4 bases and J by 0 bases, with 10 bases between them. The CDR3 loop spans 15 amino acids. Per germline, CDR1 KGHSH and CDR2 LQKENI. A further study also used this sample, focusing on human thymus T cells.

The clonotype originates from a girl under three years old with a congenital heart defect. V gene TRBV18 combines with J gene TRBJ1-5; TRBD1 might be the D (5 bases). The sample was thymocytes. CDR3 coding DNA: TGTGCCAGCTCACTCAACAGGATTAGCAATCAGCCCCAGCATTTT. It is translated as CASSLNRISNQPQHF. The full variable domain, rest sourced from reference TRBV18 and TRBJ1-5, is NAGVMQNPRHLVRRRGQEARLRCSPMKGHSHVYWYRQLPEEGLKFMVYLQKENIIDESGMPKERFSAEFPKEGPSILRIQQVVRGDSAAYFCASSLNRISNQPQHFGDGTRLSIL.